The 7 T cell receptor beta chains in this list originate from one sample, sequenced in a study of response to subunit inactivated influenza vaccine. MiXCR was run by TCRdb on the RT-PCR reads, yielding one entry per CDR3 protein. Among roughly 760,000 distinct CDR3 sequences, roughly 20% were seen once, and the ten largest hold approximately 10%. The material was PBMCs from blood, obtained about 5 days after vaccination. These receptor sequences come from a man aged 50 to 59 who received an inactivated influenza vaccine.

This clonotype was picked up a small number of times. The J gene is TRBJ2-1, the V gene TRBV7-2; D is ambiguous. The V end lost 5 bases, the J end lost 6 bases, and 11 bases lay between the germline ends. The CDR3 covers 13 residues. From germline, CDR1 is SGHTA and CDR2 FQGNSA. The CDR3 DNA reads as TGTGCCAGCAGCCCCCCAGCGAGCAATGAGCAGTTCTTC. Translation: CASSPPASNEQFF.

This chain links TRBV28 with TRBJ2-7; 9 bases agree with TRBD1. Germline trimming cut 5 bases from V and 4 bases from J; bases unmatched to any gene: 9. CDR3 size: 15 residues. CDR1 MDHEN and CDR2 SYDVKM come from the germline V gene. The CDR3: CASSDTGTGYYEQYF. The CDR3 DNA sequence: TGTGCCAGCAGTGACACCGGGACAGGGTATTACGAGCAGTACTTC.

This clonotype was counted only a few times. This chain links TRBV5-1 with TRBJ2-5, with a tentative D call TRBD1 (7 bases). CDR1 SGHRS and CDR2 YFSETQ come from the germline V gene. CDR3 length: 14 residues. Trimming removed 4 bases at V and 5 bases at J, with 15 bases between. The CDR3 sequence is CASSGGDSGETQYF. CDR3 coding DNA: TGCGCCAGCAGCGGAGGGGACAGCGGGGAGACCCAGTACTTC.

The CDR3 bases are TGTGCCAGCAGCAGATACCGACCGAGGACCTGCCAAGAGACCCAGTACTTC. It yields the protein CASSRYRPRTCQETQYF. The chain uses TRBV9 and TRBJ2-5; D uncertain. Trimming removed 4 bases at V and 1 base at J, with 20 bases between. This CDR3 spans 17 amino acids. Germline V gene sequence: CDR1 SGDLS, CDR2 YYNGEE.

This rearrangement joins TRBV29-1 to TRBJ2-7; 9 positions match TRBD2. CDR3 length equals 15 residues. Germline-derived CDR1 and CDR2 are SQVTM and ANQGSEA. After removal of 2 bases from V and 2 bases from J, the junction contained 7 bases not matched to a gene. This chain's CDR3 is CSVESVLAGTYEQYF. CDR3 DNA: TGCAGCGTTGAATCGGTCCTAGCGGGGACCTACGAGCAGTACTTC.

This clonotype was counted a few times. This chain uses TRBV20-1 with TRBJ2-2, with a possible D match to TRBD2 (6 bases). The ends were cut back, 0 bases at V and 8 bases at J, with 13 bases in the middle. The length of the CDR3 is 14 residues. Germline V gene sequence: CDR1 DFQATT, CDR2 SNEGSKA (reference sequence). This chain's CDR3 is CSARDQLAGGELFF. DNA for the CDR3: TGCAGTGCTAGAGATCAACTGGCGGGGGGGGAGCTGTTTTTT.

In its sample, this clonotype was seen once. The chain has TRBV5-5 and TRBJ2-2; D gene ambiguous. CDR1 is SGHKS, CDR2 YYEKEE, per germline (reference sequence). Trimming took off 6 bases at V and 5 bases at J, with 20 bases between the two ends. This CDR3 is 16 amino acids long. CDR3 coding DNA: TGTGCCAGCACCTTTGGAGTCGACACCAGAACCGGGGAGCTGTTTTTT. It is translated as CASTFGVDTRTGELFF.